This entry concerns a single T cell receptor (beta chain). Generated by immunoSEQ multiplex PCR, the TCRdb table keeps only in-frame clones and is missing some. The data show 250,000 to 350,000 clones, with under 95% seen just once and under 20% held by the top ten. This sample was taken from a study of blood T cell repertoires in COVID-19. Study overall: Donors in the United States, Italy and Spain gave samples during acute or convalescent COVID-19. PBMCs, B-cell-depleted T cells, or T cells provided the cDNA or gDNA that made up the material.

This CDR3 spans 16 amino acids. CDR1 and CDR2 (germline): SEHNR, FQNEAQ (reference sequence). The V segment lost 5 bases and the J segment 6 bases; nucleotides outside the gene matches: 9. Living in about two dozen US areas, the participants were between roughly 18 and 90 years of age. In assigning cohorts, the study relied on participant-reported clinical history. V usage is TRBV7-9 and J usage is TRBJ2-2; the match to TRBD2 covers 10 bases. Sequencing input: PBMCs or T cells enriched from blood (not recorded which). The source of this sequence is a woman aged 25 to 39 who had recovered from COVID-19. Written as DNA, the CDR3 is TGTGCCAGCAGCCCTGGCTCTAGCGGGAGTTCCGGGGAGCTGTTTTTT. The encoded protein is CASSPGSSGSSGELFF.